These T cell receptor beta chains were read from a single sample in a study of preoperative IRX-2 immunotherapy in early breast cancer. Some clones are missing from TCRdb's copy, which holds only in-frame ones; the method was immunoSEQ multiplex PCR. Of approximately 44,000 clones listed, roughly 95% are singletons. Sample: tumor tissue, taken after IRX-2 immunotherapy. The receptors shown here come from a human donor with breast cancer. Both conserved end residues are part of each CDR3. A D gene is named only where the DNA matches it firmly.

j_gene: TRBJ2-3; d_gene: TRBD2; v_gene: TRBV2; CDR3aa: CASNLAGGLDTQYF
j_gene: TRBJ2-7; d_gene: TRBD1; v_gene: TRBV19; CDR3aa: CASSRDSYEQYF
j_gene: TRBJ2-6; d_gene: -; v_gene: TRBV11-2; CDR3aa: CASSSGIGSWANVLTF
j_gene: TRBJ2-3; d_gene: -; v_gene: TRBV6-6; CDR3aa: CASSGGVTSTDTQYF
j_gene: TRBJ2-1; d_gene: -; v_gene: TRBV7-3; CDR3aa: CASSLIQYGSEQFF
j_gene: TRBJ2-3; d_gene: -; v_gene: TRBV4-1; CDR3aa: CASTAGPFTDTQYF
j_gene: TRBJ2-5; d_gene: -; v_gene: TRBV6-5; CDR3aa: CASSYSIGYETQYF
j_gene: TRBJ2-3; d_gene: TRBD1; v_gene: TRBV5-4; CDR3aa: CASSLQGVSSTDTQYF
j_gene: TRBJ2-1; d_gene: TRBD2; v_gene: TRBV30; CDR3aa: CAWMYERDFNEQFF
j_gene: TRBJ2-1; d_gene: -; v_gene: TRBV28; CDR3aa: CASSFPGDEQFF
j_gene: TRBJ1-1; d_gene: TRBD1; v_gene: TRBV4-3; CDR3aa: CASSQDMDRGFLNTEAFF
j_gene: TRBJ2-4; d_gene: -; v_gene: TRBV27; CDR3aa: CASSPAEFTAKNIQYF
j_gene: TRBJ2-1; d_gene: -; v_gene: TRBV7-7; CDR3aa: CASSEHLTSYNEQFF
j_gene: TRBJ1-5; d_gene: TRBD1; v_gene: TRBV10-2; CDR3aa: CASSGDREGAQHF
j_gene: TRBJ1-5; d_gene: -; v_gene: TRBV4-1; CDR3aa: CASSQDGLSNQPQHF
j_gene: TRBJ2-7; d_gene: TRBD1; v_gene: TRBV27; CDR3aa: CASSPTGGSLEQYF
j_gene: TRBJ2-1; d_gene: TRBD2; v_gene: TRBV11-2; CDR3aa: CASSPLAGKNNEQFF
j_gene: TRBJ2-5; d_gene: -; v_gene: TRBV5-6; CDR3aa: CASSSSRMGETQYF
j_gene: TRBJ2-7; d_gene: -; v_gene: TRBV7-2; CDR3aa: CATSWPPYEQYF
j_gene: TRBJ2-2; d_gene: -; v_gene: TRBV4-3; CDR3aa: CASSQDPSTSHAGELFF
j_gene: TRBJ2-6; d_gene: -; v_gene: TRBV7-2; CDR3aa: CASSFYGTSGANVLTF
j_gene: TRBJ1-4; d_gene: -; v_gene: TRBV18; CDR3aa: CASSHGFRTATNEKLFF
j_gene: TRBJ1-6; d_gene: -; v_gene: TRBV30; CDR3aa: CAWTPPVGRPLHF
j_gene: TRBJ1-2; d_gene: -; v_gene: TRBV28; CDR3aa: CASRHPSSPNYGYTF
j_gene: TRBJ2-1; d_gene: TRBD1; v_gene: TRBV19; CDR3aa: CASSITTGGLIGNEQFF
j_gene: TRBJ1-2; d_gene: -; v_gene: TRBV15; CDR3aa: CATSRDLVGGRGYTF
j_gene: TRBJ1-5; d_gene: TRBD1; v_gene: TRBV18; CDR3aa: CASSRDRTRNQPQHF
j_gene: TRBJ1-1; d_gene: -; v_gene: TRBV9; CDR3aa: CASSVGVRKTEAFF
j_gene: TRBJ2-3; d_gene: -; v_gene: TRBV2; CDR3aa: CARVRDPKDRDTQYF
j_gene: TRBJ1-5; d_gene: -; v_gene: TRBV11-2; CDR3aa: CASSLAISDLF
j_gene: TRBJ2-1; d_gene: TRBD2; v_gene: TRBV7-3; CDR3aa: CASSRGTSEGDEQFF
j_gene: TRBJ2-1; d_gene: TRBD2; v_gene: TRBV30; CDR3aa: CAWSGLAGYNEQFF
j_gene: TRBJ2-3; d_gene: -; v_gene: TRBV19; CDR3aa: CASSMASGPDTQYF